Included here is one TCR beta chain sequence, with context. Repertoires were generated with immunoSEQ multiplex PCR, while TCRdb's copy carries only in-frame clones and drops some. This sample has around 230,000 clones, with roughly 80% found just once. This specimen belongs to a study of Tregs in tolerant kidney transplant recipients. Germline V CDR1 and CDR2: SGHTA, FQGNSA. Trimming at V came to 5 bases and at J to 6 bases, leaving 8 bases not matched to a gene. The CDR3 is 14 residues long. This TCR was recovered from a human donor in good health. The specimen was CD4+ T cells from blood. This chain uses TRBV7-2 with TRBJ2-7, with 9 bases aligning to TRBD1. CDR3 in amino acids: CASSPQGAWGEQYF. DNA of the CDR3: TGTGCCAGCAGCCCACAGGGGGCGTGGGGCGAGCAGTACTTC.